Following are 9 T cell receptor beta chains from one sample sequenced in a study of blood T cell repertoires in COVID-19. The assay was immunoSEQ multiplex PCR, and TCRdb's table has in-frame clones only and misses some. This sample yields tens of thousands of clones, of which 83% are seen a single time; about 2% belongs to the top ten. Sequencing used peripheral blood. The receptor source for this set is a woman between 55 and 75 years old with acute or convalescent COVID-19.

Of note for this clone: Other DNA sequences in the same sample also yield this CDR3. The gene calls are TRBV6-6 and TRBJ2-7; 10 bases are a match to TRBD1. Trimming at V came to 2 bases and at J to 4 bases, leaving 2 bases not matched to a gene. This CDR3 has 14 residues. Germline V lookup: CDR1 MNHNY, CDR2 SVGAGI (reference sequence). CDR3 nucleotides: TGTGCCAGCAGTTACCCGGGACAGGGGTACGAGCAGTACTTC. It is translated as CASSYPGQGYEQYF.

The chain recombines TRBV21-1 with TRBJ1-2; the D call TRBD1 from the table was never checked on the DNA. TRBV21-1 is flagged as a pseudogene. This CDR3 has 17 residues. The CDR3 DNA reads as TGTGCCAGCAGCAGCCGAACCGGCGCAGGAACTAACTATGGCTACACCTTC. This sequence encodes CASSSRTGAGTNYGYTF.

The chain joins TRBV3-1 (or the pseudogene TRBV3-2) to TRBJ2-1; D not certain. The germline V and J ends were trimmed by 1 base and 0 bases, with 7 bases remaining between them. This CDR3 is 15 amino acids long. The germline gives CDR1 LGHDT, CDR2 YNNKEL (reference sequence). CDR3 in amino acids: CASSQGLSSYNEQFF. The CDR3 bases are TGTGCCAGCAGCCAAGGCCTGAGCTCCTACAATGAGCAGTTCTTC.

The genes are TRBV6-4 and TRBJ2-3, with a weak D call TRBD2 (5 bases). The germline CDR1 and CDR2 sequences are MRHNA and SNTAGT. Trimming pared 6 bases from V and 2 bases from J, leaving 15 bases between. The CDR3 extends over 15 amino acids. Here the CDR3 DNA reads TGTGCCAGCAGCAACGACGGGGTCGACACAGATACGCAGTATTTT. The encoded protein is CASSNDGVDTDTQYF.

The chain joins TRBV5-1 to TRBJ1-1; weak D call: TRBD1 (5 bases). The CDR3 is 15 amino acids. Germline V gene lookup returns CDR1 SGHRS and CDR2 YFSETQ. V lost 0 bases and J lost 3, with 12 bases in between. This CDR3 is CASSLDPGVDTEAFF. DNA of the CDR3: TGCGCCAGCAGCTTGGATCCGGGGGTGGACACTGAAGCTTTCTTT.

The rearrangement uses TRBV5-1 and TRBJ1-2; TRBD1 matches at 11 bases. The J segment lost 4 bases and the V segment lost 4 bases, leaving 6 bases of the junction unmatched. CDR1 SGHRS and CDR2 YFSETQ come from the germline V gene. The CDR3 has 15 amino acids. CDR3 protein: CASSGGQGAFYGYTF. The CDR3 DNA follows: TGCGCCAGCAGCGGAGGACAGGGGGCCTTCTATGGCTACACCTTC. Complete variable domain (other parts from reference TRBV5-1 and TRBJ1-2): KAGVTQTPRYLIKTRGQQVTLSCSPISGHRSVSWYQQTPGQGLQFLFEYFSETQRNKGNFPGRFSGRQFSNSRSEMNVSTLELGDSALYLCASSGGQGAFYGYTFGSGTRLTVV.

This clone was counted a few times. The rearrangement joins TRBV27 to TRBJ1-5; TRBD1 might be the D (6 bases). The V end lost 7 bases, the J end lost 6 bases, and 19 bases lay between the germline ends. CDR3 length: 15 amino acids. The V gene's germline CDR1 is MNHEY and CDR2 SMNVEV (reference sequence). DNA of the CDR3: TGTGCCAGCATTTCGAGGGGGGGCGCAGGTCAGCCCCAGCATTTT. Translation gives CASISRGGAGQPQHF.

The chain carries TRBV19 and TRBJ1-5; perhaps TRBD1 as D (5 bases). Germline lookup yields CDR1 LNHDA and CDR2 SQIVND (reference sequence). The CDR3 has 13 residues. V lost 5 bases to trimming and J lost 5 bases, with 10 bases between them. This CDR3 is CASSRQNYQPQHF. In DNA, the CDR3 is TGTGCCAGTAGTCGACAGAACTATCAGCCCCAGCATTTT.

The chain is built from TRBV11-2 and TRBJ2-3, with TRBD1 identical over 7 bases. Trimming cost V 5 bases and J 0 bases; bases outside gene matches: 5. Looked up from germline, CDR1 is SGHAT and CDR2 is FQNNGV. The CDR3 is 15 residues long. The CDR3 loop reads CASSLDRASTDTQYF. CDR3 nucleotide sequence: TGTGCCAGCAGCCTCGACAGGGCTAGCACAGATACGCAGTATTTT.